This is a list of T cell receptor beta chains from one sample in a study of neurological immune-mediated disorders. In TCRdb, the 5' RACE reads were re-called with MiXCR into one record per CDR3 protein. The repertoire holds over 90,000 distinct CDR3 sequences, with approximately 11% as singletons. Sequenced sample: PBMCs. The receptors derive from a female donor with HTLV-1-associated myelopathy (HAM/TSP). CDR3s include the opening cysteine and the closing phenylalanine or tryptophan. Fields, in order: J gene, clone size, V gene, D gene, CDR3 DNA, CDR3 protein. The D gene is left open where the match is weak. The listing skips clone size in some rows; elsewhere it reads once, few, many or a size class.

j_gene: TRBJ1-2; abundance: many; v_gene: TRBV5-1; d_gene: NA; CDR3nt: TGCGCCAGCAGCTTGGACCCGTGCGGCTATGGCTACACCTTC; CDR3aa: CASSLDPCGYGYTF
j_gene: TRBJ2-2; abundance: many; v_gene: TRBV5-1; d_gene: NA; CDR3nt: TGCGCCAGCAGCTTGGACGAAAACGGGGAGCTGTTTTTT; CDR3aa: CASSLDENGELFF
j_gene: TRBJ1-1; abundance: many; v_gene: TRBV20-1; d_gene: TRBD1; CDR3nt: TGCAGTGCTAGTCGGACAGGGCGCACTGAAGCTTTCTTT; CDR3aa: CSASRTGRTEAFF
j_gene: TRBJ1-1; abundance: few; v_gene: TRBV20-1; d_gene: NA; CDR3nt: TGCAGTGCTAGACGCGGGGGGCCAATCACCGAAGCTTTCTTT; CDR3aa: CSARRGGPITEAFF
j_gene: TRBJ1-3; abundance: many; v_gene: TRBV21-1; d_gene: NA; CDR3nt: TGTGCCAGCAGCCCCCCGGACAGTCACTCTGGAAACACCATATATTTT; CDR3aa: CASSPPDSHSGNTIYF
j_gene: TRBJ2-1; abundance: NA; v_gene: TRBV2; d_gene: TRBD2; CDR3nt: TGTGCCAGCAGCATGTGGGGGGGCTCCTACAATGAGCAGTTCTTC; CDR3aa: CASSMWGGSYNEQFF
j_gene: TRBJ1-1; abundance: NA; v_gene: TRBV12-3/TRBV12-4; d_gene: NA; CDR3nt: TGTGCCAGCAGTCCTGGGGGCCCGGGGACTGAAGCTTTCTTT; CDR3aa: CASSPGGPGTEAFF
j_gene: TRBJ2-3; abundance: few; v_gene: TRBV5-1; d_gene: NA; CDR3nt: TGCGCCAGCAGCCTCAGGGGCCCAACCACAGATACGCAGTATTTT; CDR3aa: CASSLRGPTTDTQYF
j_gene: TRBJ1-1; abundance: NA; v_gene: TRBV5-1; d_gene: TRBD1; CDR3nt: TGCGCCAGCAGCTTTACAGGGGACCGTAGGACTGAAGCTTTCTTT; CDR3aa: CASSFTGDRRTEAFF
j_gene: TRBJ2-3; abundance: many; v_gene: TRBV20-1; d_gene: NA; CDR3nt: TGCAGTGCGAGGGAGGGGGCCCGCACAGATACGCAGTATTTT; CDR3aa: CSAREGARTDTQYF
j_gene: TRBJ2-2; abundance: many; v_gene: TRBV12-3/TRBV12-4; d_gene: NA; CDR3nt: TGTGCCAGCACCCAACCCCCCCAGGCCGGGGAGCTGTTTTTT; CDR3aa: CASTQPPQAGELFF
j_gene: TRBJ1-2; abundance: many; v_gene: TRBV3-1; d_gene: NA; CDR3nt: TGTGCCAGCAGCCAAATACCCGTGGACTATGGCTACACCTTC; CDR3aa: CASSQIPVDYGYTF
j_gene: TRBJ1-2; abundance: many; v_gene: TRBV5-5; d_gene: NA; CDR3nt: TGTGCCAGCAGTTATAAGACCGACACGCAGGGTGGCTACACCTTC; CDR3aa: CASSYKTDTQGGYTF
j_gene: TRBJ1-2; abundance: many; v_gene: TRBV10-1; d_gene: NA; CDR3nt: TGCGCCAGCAGTGAAGACAGAAACTATGGCTACACCTTC; CDR3aa: CASSEDRNYGYTF
j_gene: TRBJ2-3; abundance: many; v_gene: TRBV28; d_gene: TRBD1; CDR3nt: TGTGCCAGCAGCTCCGGACAGGCCCCCTTTACGCAGTATTTT; CDR3aa: CASSSGQAPFTQYF
j_gene: TRBJ2-2; abundance: NA; v_gene: TRBV5-1; d_gene: TRBD1; CDR3nt: TGCGCCAGCAGCTTGGAGCGCAGGGGGTTACTGAACACCGGGGAGCTGTTTTTT; CDR3aa: CASSLERRGLLNTGELFF